A single sample is the source of the 24 T cell receptor beta chains below, sequenced in a study of cytomegalovirus exposure and HLA in healthy donors. The PCR employed 60 Vbeta primers together with 13 Jbeta primers. Libraries were prepared by immunoSEQ multiplex PCR; TCRdb keeps only in-frame clonotypes and omits some of them. Found here are nearly 200,000 clones, roughly four fifths of them singletons; the top ten hold 2% to 2.5%. Sequenced sample: PBMCs. The receptors here all came from a woman in her 30s in good health and CMV-seropositive.

The chain uses TRBV18 and TRBJ1-4; D remains unclear. This CDR3 contains 13 residues. Germline loops: CDR1 KGHSH, CDR2 LQKENI. Trimming shortened V by 4 bases and J by 8 bases, and 11 bases separated the two germline ends. CDR3 sequence reads: CASSRLLDEKLFF. The CDR3 nucleotides read TGTGCCAGCTCACGACTACTTGACGAAAAACTGTTTTTT.

This rearrangement joins TRBV5-4 to TRBJ2-3, with 7 bases that match TRBD2. In germline, CDR1 is SGHNT, CDR2 YYREEE (reference sequence). The CDR3 contains 15 residues. V lost 0 bases, J lost 4 bases, and 5 bases stayed unmatched. The CDR3 nucleotides read TGTGCCAGCAGCTTGGGCGGGAGTGGGGCAGATACGCAGTATTTT. Protein: CASSLGGSGADTQYF.

On this clone itself: Other DNA sequences in this specimen translate into the identical CDR3. This sequence joins TRBV19 and TRBJ2-7, with TRBD2 matching 11 bases. The germline CDR1 and CDR2 sequences are LNHDA and SQIVND (reference sequence). CDR3 length equals 14 residues. Trimming at V came to 7 bases and at J to 0 bases, leaving 2 bases not matched to a gene. Here the CDR3 DNA reads TGTGCCAGTAAGACTAGCGGGGTCTCCTACGAGCAGTACTTC. It translates to CASKTSGVSYEQYF.

The chain links TRBV19 to TRBJ1-2; TRBD1 aligns across 7 bases. The CDR3 totals 13 residues. Germline-derived CDR1 and CDR2 are LNHDA and SQIVND (reference sequence). Trimming removed 10 bases from V and 7 bases from J; junction bases left unmatched: 12. The CDR3 region is CATKLGQSSGYTF. Here the CDR3 DNA reads TGTGCCACCAAATTGGGACAGTCCTCTGGCTACACCTTC.

This clone was seen only once. The CDR3 bases are TGTGCCAGCAGACGTGTGGCCGGGGGACAAGAGACCCAGTACTTC. It codes for CASRRVAGGQETQYF. The chain carries TRBV27 and TRBJ2-5; tentatively, D is TRBD2 (6 bases). Germline V gives CDR1 MNHEY, CDR2 SMNVEV (reference sequence). V was pared by 6 bases and J by 2 bases, with 16 bases between. The CDR3 runs to 15 residues.

With regard to this clone: Other DNA sequences from this sample encode an identical CDR3 as well. V gene TRBV6-6 combines with J gene TRBJ2-7; 9 nucleotides match TRBD1. Germline CDR1 reads MNHNY; CDR2 reads SVGAGI (reference sequence). The CDR3 is made up of 15 amino acids. V shed 5 bases, J shed 2 bases, and the junction held 7 bases outside the gene matches. The CDR3 coding sequence is TGTGCCAGCAGTCAACGACAGGGGGGCCCCTACGAGCAGTACTTC. Translation gives CASSQRQGGPYEQYF.

V is TRBV7-9 and J is TRBJ1-6, with D hard to call. CDR3 length equals 12 residues. V dropped 5 bases and J dropped 8 bases, with 7 bases sitting between them. Germline CDR1 and CDR2: SEHNR and FQNEAQ (reference sequence). CDR3 coding DNA: TGTGCCAGCAGCCCCCAGGATTCACCCCTCCACTTT. It translates to CASSPQDSPLHF.

The rearrangement joins TRBV5-1 to TRBJ2-5, with TRBD2 matching over 14 bases. This CDR3 region has 17 residues. Germline CDR1 SGHRS, CDR2 YFSETQ. The V gene end was trimmed by 0 bases and the J gene end by 0 bases; junction bases not matched to a gene: 1. The CDR3 sequence is CASSLGGLAGDQETQYF. The DNA of the CDR3 is TGCGCCAGCAGCTTGGGGGGACTAGCGGGGGACCAAGAGACCCAGTACTTC.

This chain links TRBV13 with TRBJ2-1, with 13 positions matching TRBD2. There are 15 residues in the CDR3. The germline CDR1 and CDR2 sequences are PRHDT and FYEKMQ (reference sequence). Germline trimming cut 4 bases from V and 6 bases from J; bases unmatched to any gene: 3. CDR3 DNA: TGTGCCAGCAGCTGGACTAGCGGGAGTTTCAATGAGCAGTTCTTC. Amino acids: CASSWTSGSFNEQFF. Based on the CDR3 plus reference TRBV13 and TRBJ2-1, the full variable domain is AAGVIQSPRHLIKEKRETATLKCYPIPRHDTVYWYQQGPGQDPQFLISFYEKMQSDKGSIPDRFSAQQFSDYHSELNMSSLELGDSALYFCASSWTSGSFNEQFFGPGTRLTVL.

The chain combines TRBV7-3 with TRBJ2-3; D remains ambiguous. V dropped 5 bases and J dropped 3 bases, with 12 bases sitting between them. CDR1 SGHTA and CDR2 FQGTGA come from the germline V gene. The CDR3 loop spans 14 amino acids. CDR3 coding DNA: TGTGCCAGCAGCATCGACGGGTATACAGATACGCAGTATTTT. Translation: CASSIDGYTDTQYF.

The chain couples TRBV7-9 to TRBJ1-4; 7 nucleotides line up with TRBD1. Germline V gene data show CDR1 as SEHNR and CDR2 as FQNEAQ (reference sequence). The junction had 7 bases not matched to a gene; V was cut back by 7 bases and J by 2 bases. The CDR3 is made up of 15 amino acids. The CDR3 reads CASTPWTGTNEKLFF. CDR3 sequence (DNA): TGTGCCAGCACCCCTTGGACAGGCACTAATGAAAAACTGTTTTTT.

This chain joins TRBV6-1 and TRBJ2-1; 9 bases match TRBD2. Germline V gives CDR1 MNHNS, CDR2 SASEGT. The CDR3 spans 15 residues. J was trimmed by 3 bases and V by 6 bases; bases with no gene match: 6. For the CDR3, the DNA is TGTGCCAGCAGCGGTAGCGGGGGACGCTACAATGAGCAGTTCTTC. It is translated as CASSGSGGRYNEQFF.

This rearrangement joins TRBV19 to TRBJ1-5; a weak D match, TRBD1 (6 bases). CDR1 and CDR2 (germline): LNHDA, SQIVND (reference sequence). Trimming pared 7 bases from V and 1 base from J, leaving 8 bases between. The CDR3 runs 13 residues. This chain's CDR3 is CASTDRSNQPQHF. CDR3 DNA sequence: TGTGCCAGTACTGACAGGAGCAATCAGCCCCAGCATTTT.

In this sample, this clone turned up once. The V and J genes are TRBV5-8 and TRBJ1-4; 9 bases are shared with TRBD1. This CDR3 is built from 15 residues. Germline assignment: CDR1 SGHTS and CDR2 YDEGEE. Trimming cost V 4 bases and J 5 bases; bases outside gene matches: 6. This CDR3 is CASSQGGTGNEKLFF. The CDR3 coding sequence is TGTGCCAGCAGCCAAGGGGGGACAGGGAATGAAAAACTGTTTTTT.

The rearrangement links TRBV6-5 to TRBJ2-5; tentative D call: TRBD1 (6 bases). V shed 6 bases and J shed 5 bases, with 19 bases lying between them. The CDR3 covers 15 residues. From germline, CDR1 is MNHEY and CDR2 SVGAGI. As DNA, the CDR3 is TGTGCCAGCAGCTTAAAAGGGCAGGGGAAGGAGACCCAGTACTTC. Encoded protein: CASSLKGQGKETQYF.

This chain uses TRBV18 with TRBJ1-5; D is uncertain. The V end was cut by 3 bases, the J end by 6 bases, with 15 bases between. CDR3 size: 15 residues. Germline loops: CDR1 KGHSH, CDR2 LQKENI. CDR3 DNA: TGTGCCAGCTCACCGTCGGAGAGCGGGGTTCAGCCCCAGCATTTT. This gives the protein CASSPSESGVQPQHF.

This clone was recorded only once. The V and J genes are TRBV7-2 and TRBJ2-1; 11 bases match TRBD2. The CDR3 contains 16 residues. Germline CDR1 SGHTA, CDR2 FQGNSA. After removal of 1 base from V and 10 bases from J, the junction contained 9 bases not matched to a gene. The chain's CDR3 is CASSLELAGVFGEQFF. The DNA for the CDR3 is TGTGCCAGCAGCTTAGAACTAGCGGGAGTATTCGGGGAGCAGTTCTTC.

The chain's CDR3 is CASSDPGLEVREQYF. As DNA, the CDR3 is TGTGCCAGCAGCGACCCGGGACTAGAAGTGAGGGAGCAGTACTTC. The gene calls are TRBV5-4 and TRBJ2-7, with 8 positions matching TRBD2. The germline CDR1 and CDR2 sequences are SGHNT and YYREEE (reference sequence). The CDR3 extends over 15 amino acids. After removal of 4 bases from V and 7 bases from J, the junction contained 13 bases not matched to a gene.

The V gene is TRBV23-1, the J gene TRBJ1-1; the D gene is possibly TRBD1 (6 bases). TRBV23-1 is an open reading frame whose function is uncertain. The CDR3 spans 19 residues. The V end was cut by 0 bases, the J end by 6 bases, with 26 bases between. This CDR3 is CASSQSFRQGHLGYAEAFF. The CDR3 DNA reads TGCGCCAGCAGTCAATCGTTTCGGCAGGGGCATTTGGGGTACGCTGAAGCTTTCTTT.

V and J are TRBV23-1 and TRBJ1-1; TRBD1 is a possible D gene (6 bases). TRBV23-1 is an open reading frame whose function is uncertain. V lost 2 bases to trimming and J lost 1 base, with 17 bases between them. This CDR3 spans 17 amino acids. The DNA of the CDR3 is TGCGCCAGCAGTCAAATCTACAGGGCCTGGGAGAACACTGAAGCTTTCTTT. Its protein product is CASSQIYRAWENTEAFF.

The chain employs TRBV9 and TRBJ2-2; D perhaps matches TRBD2 (5 bases). The CDR3 length is 17 residues. The V end lost 0 bases, the J end lost 0 bases, and 12 bases lay between the germline ends. The germline gives CDR1 SGDLS, CDR2 YYNGEE. The CDR3 DNA is TGTGCCAGCAGCGTAGCTAGAGAGCGGACGAACACCGGGGAGCTGTTTTTT. Its translation is CASSVARERTNTGELFF.

V usage is TRBV4-3 and J usage is TRBJ2-5; D possibly corresponds to TRBD1 (6 bases). The germline V and J ends were trimmed by 0 bases and 4 bases, with 12 bases remaining between them. Looked up from germline, CDR1 is LGHNA and CDR2 is YSLEER. The CDR3 sequence is 15 residues long. For the CDR3, the DNA is TGCGCCAGCAGCCAAGAAGTTGGCAGGGGAGAGACCCAGTACTTC. It encodes CASSQEVGRGETQYF.

This chain's CDR3 is CASSLGQDGYTF. CDR3 in DNA: TGTGCCAGCAGTTTGGGACAGGATGGCTACACCTTC. The rearrangement joins TRBV28 to TRBJ1-2, with TRBD1 matching over 8 bases. Germline values: CDR1 MDHEN, CDR2 SYDVKM. The CDR3 sequence is 12 residues long. V was clipped by 3 bases and J by 6 bases; unmatched bases: 0.

The genes are TRBV7-3 and TRBJ2-2; perhaps TRBD1 as D (6 bases). The CDR3 has 17 residues. Trimming removed 1 base from V and 2 bases from J, with 14 bases in between. The V gene's germline CDR1 is SGHTA and CDR2 FQGTGA. The CDR3 sequence is CASSLNPTGPNTGELFF. CDR3 in DNA: TGTGCCAGCAGCTTAAACCCGACAGGCCCAAACACCGGGGAGCTGTTTTTT.